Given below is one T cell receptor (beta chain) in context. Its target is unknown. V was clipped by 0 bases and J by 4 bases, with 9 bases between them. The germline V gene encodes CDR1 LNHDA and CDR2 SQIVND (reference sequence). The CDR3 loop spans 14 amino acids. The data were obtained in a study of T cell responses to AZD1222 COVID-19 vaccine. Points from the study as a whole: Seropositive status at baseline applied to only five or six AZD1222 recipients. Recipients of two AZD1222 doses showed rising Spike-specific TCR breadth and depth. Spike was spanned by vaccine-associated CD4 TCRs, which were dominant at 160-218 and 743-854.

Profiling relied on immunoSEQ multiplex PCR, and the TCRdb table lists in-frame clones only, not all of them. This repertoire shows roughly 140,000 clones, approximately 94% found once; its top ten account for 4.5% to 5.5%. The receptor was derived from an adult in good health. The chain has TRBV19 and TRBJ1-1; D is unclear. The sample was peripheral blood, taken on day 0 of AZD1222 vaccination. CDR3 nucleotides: TGTGCCAGTAGTATAGACGTTGGGCCCACTGAAGCTTTCTTT. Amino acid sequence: CASSIDVGPTEAFF.